These T cell receptor beta chains were read from a single sample in a study of monozygotic twins with inflammatory bowel disease. Reanalyzing the 5' RACE reads, TCRdb keeps one entry per CDR3 protein, without DNA. The repertoire shows fewer than 550,000 distinct CDR3 sequences; the top ten hold 2% to 3%. The sample was blood. The receptors come from a human donor with ulcerative colitis or Crohn's disease, or a healthy co-twin of an affected twin (not recorded which). Each CDR3 is given with its conserved first and last residue.

v_call	j_call	cdr3_aa
TRBV29-1	TRBJ1-1	CSVQGKLNTEAFF
TRBV6-2/TRBV6-3	TRBJ2-7	CASRRIGQGRGEQYF
TRBV6-5	TRBJ1-5	CASSYRDRGQQPQHF
TRBV25-1	TRBJ2-2	CASREAGRAGELFF
TRBV4-1	TRBJ2-7	CASSKLAGLDEQYF
TRBV5-1	TRBJ2-2	CASSTQETGELFF
TRBV4-1	TRBJ2-2	CASSQGTSGRFTGELFF
TRBV6-2/TRBV6-3	TRBJ2-3	CASSYEPFTDTQYF
TRBV6-5	TRBJ2-1	CASSDRDNEQFF
TRBV5-1	TRBJ2-5	CASSLSSLRGETQYF
TRBV14	TRBJ2-1	CASSQNRGASREFF
TRBV20-1	TRBJ2-5	CSPTSGQETQYF
TRBV11-2	TRBJ2-1	CASSLAGRSYNEQFF
TRBV6-5	TRBJ2-3	CASSYSGNPVADTQYF
TRBV7-9	TRBJ2-1	CASSARDFYNEQFF
TRBV6-5	TRBJ2-2	CASSLVAGELFF
TRBV5-1	TRBJ1-5	CASSWGGEGQPQHF
TRBV9	TRBJ1-1	CASSPEGQLNTEAFF
TRBV19	TRBJ2-6	CASSKSGAEPSGANVLTF
TRBV29-1	TRBJ1-1	CSVEDRRVTFF
TRBV27	TRBJ1-2	CASSLKDGAPYGYTF
TRBV3-1	TRBJ1-1	CASGLRATEAFF
TRBV4-1	TRBJ1-1	CASSQPTGTVNTEAFF
TRBV4-2	TRBJ2-7	CASSQVDALGQGNSYEQYF
TRBV12-3/TRBV12-4	TRBJ2-1	CASGQGILGQFF
TRBV3-1	TRBJ2-1	CASSQKGEQFF
TRBV3-1	TRBJ2-7	CASSQGGFIYEQYF
TRBV5-6	TRBJ2-2	CASSRQQGDELFF
TRBV12-3/TRBV12-4	TRBJ2-1	CASSRDSEGFF
TRBV10-3	TRBJ2-3	CAISVRGRDTDTQYF
TRBV5-1	TRBJ2-7	CASSLDVGAFEQYF
TRBV5-6	TRBJ2-1	CASSLVTENYNEQFF
TRBV5-1	TRBJ2-1	CASSHRTDMGAGEQFF
TRBV9	TRBJ2-5	CASSGQALAGDTQYF
TRBV6-5	TRBJ1-2	CASSYSGRNYGYTF
TRBV6-1	TRBJ2-5	CASSEAVDAQETQYF
TRBV14	TRBJ1-1	CASSQTGTGGLTEAFF
TRBV28	TRBJ2-1	CAGGSSYNEQFF
TRBV7-9	TRBJ2-3	CASSYPLADTQYF
TRBV7-2	TRBJ1-2	CASSQNYGYTF
TRBV7-2	TRBJ2-3	CASTSSAGGLYF
TRBV6-5	TRBJ2-5	CASSYQGPQETQYF
TRBV28	TRBJ2-2	CASRSGREELFF
TRBV19	TRBJ2-5	CASSMKSAALQETQYF
TRBV19	TRBJ2-5	CASSKGREAQYF
TRBV5-5	TRBJ2-7	CASSFTDYEQYF
TRBV20-1	TRBJ1-3	CSASTGISGNTIYF
TRBV9	TRBJ1-5	CASSPGPAGQPQHF
TRBV28	TRBJ1-2	CASTGMYMNYGYTF